This is a list of T cell receptor beta chains from one sample in a study of blood T cell repertoires in COVID-19. The method was immunoSEQ multiplex PCR; TCRdb's version includes in-frame clones alone and lacks a portion of them. The data contain 120,000 to 150,000 clones, 75% to 85% of them singletons. Sample: peripheral blood. The receptors stem from a woman between 50 and 59 years old in a cohort sampled during active or convalescent COVID-19. The CDR3 runs from the conserved cysteine through the conserved F or W. The order of the fields is V gene, J gene, clone size, D gene, CDR3 protein, CDR3 DNA. The D gene is left open where the match is weak. A row's size may be missing; if present it is once, few, many or a size class.

v_gene: TRBV15; j_gene: TRBJ2-2; abundance: .; d_gene: .; CDR3aa: CATSLPQATGELFF; CDR3nt: TGTGCCACCAGCCTTCCACAGGCCACCGGGGAGCTGTTTTTT
v_gene: TRBV7-3; j_gene: TRBJ1-1; abundance: .; d_gene: .; CDR3aa: CASSLTPRTEAFF; CDR3nt: TGTGCCAGCAGCTTAACCCCCCGCACAGAAGCTTTCTTT
v_gene: TRBV2; j_gene: TRBJ1-2; abundance: .; d_gene: TRBD1; CDR3aa: CASSAGQGAGGYTF; CDR3nt: TGTGCCAGCAGCGCGGGACAGGGGGCTGGTGGCTACACCTTC
v_gene: TRBV10-3; j_gene: TRBJ1-6; abundance: .; d_gene: .; CDR3aa: CAISEREIYNSPLHF; CDR3nt: TGTGCCATCAGTGAGAGGGAGATCTATAATTCACCCCTCCACTTT
v_gene: TRBV7-8; j_gene: TRBJ2-2; abundance: once; d_gene: TRBD1; CDR3aa: CASSKDRGLTGELFF; CDR3nt: TGTGCCAGCAGCAAGGACAGGGGGCTTACCGGGGAGCTGTTTTTT
v_gene: TRBV18; j_gene: TRBJ2-3; abundance: .; d_gene: .; CDR3aa: CASSPRTPLDTQYF; CDR3nt: TGTGCCAGCTCACCTCGGACACCCCTAGATACGCAGTATTTT
v_gene: TRBV6-5; j_gene: TRBJ2-6; abundance: once; d_gene: TRBD1; CDR3aa: CASSGDSSGANVLTF; CDR3nt: TGTGCCAGCAGCGGGGACAGCTCTGGGGCCAACGTCCTGACTTTC
v_gene: TRBV29-1; j_gene: TRBJ2-5; abundance: .; d_gene: .; CDR3aa: CSVDDGVQETQYF; CDR3nt: TGCAGCGTTGACGACGGAGTCCAAGAGACCCAGTACTTC
v_gene: TRBV24-1; j_gene: TRBJ2-3; abundance: .; d_gene: .; CDR3aa: CATSDLSERVDTQYF; CDR3nt: TGTGCCACCAGTGATTTGTCGGAGAGGGTAGATACGCAGTATTTT
v_gene: TRBV7-2; j_gene: TRBJ2-6; abundance: .; d_gene: .; CDR3aa: CASSLDSNSGANVLTF; CDR3nt: TGTGCCAGCAGCTTGGACTCCAACTCTGGGGCCAACGTCCTGACTTTC
v_gene: TRBV3-1/TRBV3-2; j_gene: TRBJ2-1; abundance: .; d_gene: .; CDR3aa: CASSQGVAYNEQFF; CDR3nt: TGTGCCAGCAGCCAAGGGGTAGCGTACAATGAGCAGTTCTTC
v_gene: TRBV9; j_gene: TRBJ2-7; abundance: .; d_gene: TRBD2; CDR3aa: CASSFRAAGDYDEQYF; CDR3nt: TGTGCCAGCAGCTTTAGGGCAGCGGGGGATTATGACGAGCAGTACTTC
v_gene: TRBV6-5; j_gene: TRBJ2-1; abundance: .; d_gene: .; CDR3aa: CASSHTGYEQFF; CDR3nt: TGTGCCAGCAGCCATACAGGGTATGAGCAGTTCTTC
v_gene: TRBV6-6; j_gene: TRBJ1-4; abundance: many; d_gene: .; CDR3aa: CASSPLTGANEKLFF; CDR3nt: TGTGCCAGCAGTCCGTTGACAGGTGCTAATGAAAAACTGTTTTTT
v_gene: TRBV19; j_gene: TRBJ2-1; abundance: .; d_gene: .; CDR3aa: CASSTTGYNEQFF; CDR3nt: TGTGCCAGTAGTACGACAGGTTACAATGAGCAGTTCTTC
v_gene: TRBV4-1; j_gene: TRBJ2-1; abundance: .; d_gene: TRBD2; CDR3aa: CASSQGLAGANEQFF; CDR3nt: TGCGCCAGCAGCCAAGGGCTAGCGGGGGCCAATGAGCAGTTCTTC
v_gene: TRBV19; j_gene: TRBJ2-3; abundance: .; d_gene: TRBD1; CDR3aa: CASSRQGMYTDTQYF; CDR3nt: TGTGCCAGTAGCCGACAGGGGATGTACACAGATACGCAGTATTTT
v_gene: TRBV3-1/TRBV3-2; j_gene: TRBJ2-7; abundance: .; d_gene: .; CDR3aa: CASGRGYEQYF; CDR3nt: TGTGCCAGCGGAAGGGGGTACGAGCAGTACTTC
v_gene: TRBV9; j_gene: TRBJ2-1; abundance: few; d_gene: TRBD1; CDR3aa: CASSEGDSSYNEQFF; CDR3nt: TGTGCCAGCAGCGAAGGGGACAGCTCCTACAATGAGCAGTTCTTC
v_gene: TRBV2; j_gene: TRBJ2-1; abundance: once; d_gene: TRBD2; CDR3aa: CASRPSGGARFF; CDR3nt: TGTGCCAGCAGACCTAGCGGGGGGGCGCGTTTCTTC
v_gene: TRBV15; j_gene: TRBJ2-1; abundance: .; d_gene: .; CDR3aa: CATSRDHEVEEQFF; CDR3nt: TGTGCCACCAGCAGAGATCATGAGGTGGAGGAGCAGTTCTTC
v_gene: TRBV13; j_gene: TRBJ1-4; abundance: .; d_gene: TRBD1; CDR3aa: CASSLVSGGREKLFF; CDR3nt: TGTGCCAGCAGCTTAGTGTCAGGGGGAAGAGAAAAACTGTTTTTT
v_gene: TRBV5-1; j_gene: TRBJ2-2; abundance: .; d_gene: .; CDR3aa: CASSMYGSFTGELFF; CDR3nt: TGCGCCAGCAGCATGTATGGCAGTTTCACCGGGGAGCTGTTTTTT
v_gene: TRBV19; j_gene: TRBJ1-6; abundance: once; d_gene: TRBD1; CDR3aa: CASSLRQGSSYNSPLHF; CDR3nt: TGTGCCAGTAGTTTACGACAGGGGAGCTCCTATAATTCACCCCTCCACTTT
v_gene: TRBV3-1/TRBV3-2; j_gene: TRBJ2-1; abundance: .; d_gene: TRBD2; CDR3aa: CASSQIKRGPWAKQFF; CDR3nt: TGTGCCAGCAGCCAAATCAAGCGGGGGCCTTGGGCGAAGCAGTTCTTC
v_gene: TRBV9; j_gene: TRBJ1-2; abundance: .; d_gene: .; CDR3aa: CASSATGGLGYTF; CDR3nt: TGTGCCAGCAGCGCAACGGGGGGGCTGGGCTACACCTTC
v_gene: TRBV11-2; j_gene: TRBJ1-2; abundance: .; d_gene: .; CDR3aa: CASSLTNSGGSYYGYTF; CDR3nt: TGTGCCAGCAGCTTAACCAACTCGGGGGGTTCCTACTATGGCTACACCTTC
v_gene: TRBV5-1; j_gene: TRBJ1-1; abundance: few; d_gene: .; CDR3aa: CASRLGGDTEAFF; CDR3nt: TGCGCCAGCAGGCTGGGGGGAGACACTGAAGCTTTCTTT